The 17 T cell receptor beta chains listed next were all sequenced from one sample in a study of early T cells in non-severe SARS-CoV-2 infection. MiXCR was run by TCRdb on the 5' RACE reads, yielding one entry per CDR3 protein. The sample lists almost 45,000 distinct CDR3 sequences; 5.5% to 7.5% were seen once. Sample: whole blood. The source is an adult who was a healthcare worker with PCR-confirmed SARS-CoV-2 infection or an uninfected control (not recorded which).

This clonotype showed up many times. The chain employs TRBV6-5 and TRBJ2-7, with TRBD1 matching 12 bases. From germline, CDR1 is MNHEY and CDR2 SVGAGI. There are 14 residues in the CDR3. V trimming: 7 bases; J trimming: 5 bases; junction bases outside the gene matches: 6. The CDR3 coding sequence is TGTGCCAGCAAGGGACAGGGGGCAGTGGACGAGCAGTACTTC. As protein: CASKGQGAVDEQYF.

This clonotype was recorded a few times. This sequence joins TRBV7-8 and TRBJ1-5; D not resolved. Germline-derived CDR1 and CDR2 are SGHVS and FQNEAQ. The CDR3 runs 15 residues. Deletions cut 5 bases from V and 7 bases from J, with 18 bases between. The CDR3 region is CASSPPGGSGQPQHF. For the CDR3, the DNA is TGTGCCAGCAGCCCCCCCGGAGGGTCGGGGCAGCCCCAGCATTTT.

In its sample, this clonotype was seen many times. The CDR3 coding sequence is TGCGCCAGCAGCTTGGATTCATCGGGCCATAGGAGCTCCTACAATGAGCAGTTCTTC. Its translation: CASSLDSSGHRSSYNEQFF. This chain links TRBV5-1 with TRBJ2-1, with no clear D. This CDR3 is built from 19 residues. Germline CDR1 is SGHRS and CDR2 is YFSETQ. With 0 bases removed from V and 0 bases from J, the gap between germline ends came to 19 bases.

This clonotype has only a few counts. The chain has TRBV6-2 or TRBV6-3 and TRBJ2-1, with 13 bases matching TRBD2. The CDR3 length is 16 residues. Germline V gives CDR1 MNHEY, CDR2 SVGEGT. The V gene end was trimmed by 5 bases and the J gene end by 3 bases; junction bases not matched to a gene: 4. The CDR3 sequence: CASSLGTSGDYNEQFF. DNA of the CDR3: TGTGCCAGCAGTCTGGGGACTAGCGGGGACTACAATGAGCAGTTCTTC.

A few counts support this clonotype. The chain uses TRBV14 and TRBJ2-3, with 8 bases fitting TRBD1. Germline CDR1 reads SGHDN; CDR2 reads FVKESK. The CDR3 totals 16 residues. Losses at the gene ends were 0 bases for V and 5 bases for J; bases not matched to a gene: 7. In DNA, the CDR3 is TGTGCCAGCAGCCAAGATTGGCAGGGGGCCGGAGATACGCAGTATTTT. Translation gives CASSQDWQGAGDTQYF.

This chain links TRBV5-1 with TRBJ2-7, with TRBD1 identical over 7 bases. The CDR3 is made up of 16 amino acids. The ends lost 4 bases at V and 4 bases at J; junction bases unmatched: 14. Per the germline V gene, CDR1 is SGHRS and CDR2 is YFSETQ. The CDR3 protein is CASSLDLGTAFYEQYF. CDR3 coding DNA: TGCGCCAGCAGCCTAGACCTCGGGACAGCCTTTTACGAGCAGTACTTC.

In its sample, this clonotype was seen a few times. The V call is TRBV28, the J call TRBJ2-5, with TRBD2 identical over 9 bases. CDR1 MDHEN and CDR2 SYDVKM come from the germline V gene. V trimming: 7 bases; J trimming: 5 bases; junction bases outside the gene matches: 11. The CDR3 length is 15 residues. The chain's CDR3 is CASTPAGGPEETQYF. The CDR3 bases are TGTGCCAGCACCCCTGCGGGGGGGCCTGAGGAGACCCAGTACTTC.

This clonotype was detected a few times. This chain connects TRBV6-5 to TRBJ2-2; D not certain. This CDR3 has 13 residues. CDR1 and CDR2 from the germline V gene are MNHEY and SVGAGI. V lost 2 bases, J lost 6 bases, and 7 bases lay in between. The CDR3 sequence: CASSYREAGELFF. The CDR3 region has the DNA TGTGCCAGCAGTTACAGGGAAGCCGGGGAGCTGTTTTTT.

The sample holds many counts of this clonotype. The V call is TRBV5-1, the J call TRBJ2-7; TRBD1 aligns across 7 bases. V was pared by 3 bases and J by 2 bases, with 5 bases of the junction left unmatched. The germline V gene has CDR1 SGHRS and CDR2 YFSETQ. The CDR3 is made up of 14 amino acids. CDR3 nucleotides: TGCGCCAGCAGCTCGGGACAGTCTACCTACGAGCAGTACTTC. It translates to CASSSGQSTYEQYF.

This clonotype showed up just a few times. The rearrangement joins TRBV30 to TRBJ1-6, with TRBD1 as a possible D gene (6 bases). Germline V lookup: CDR1 GTSNPN, CDR2 SVGIG (reference sequence). This CDR3 spans 16 amino acids. V lost 3 bases and J lost 7, with 19 bases in between. The CDR3 coding sequence is TGTGCCTGGAGCCCAGTGGGGGGGGCTAGGAATTCACCCCTCCACTTT. It codes for CAWSPVGGARNSPLHF.

This clonotype came up many times. The V call is TRBV20-1, the J call TRBJ2-7, with 9 nucleotides matching TRBD1. The germline CDR1 and CDR2 sequences are DFQATT and SNEGSKA (reference sequence). V trimming: 6 bases; J trimming: 3 bases; junction bases outside the gene matches: 9. CDR3 size: 14 residues. This CDR3 reads CSALRDRVGYEQYF. CDR3 nucleotides: TGCAGTGCCCTGCGGGACAGGGTGGGCTACGAGCAGTACTTC.

This clonotype has more than one count but fewer than ten. CDR3 amino acids: CASSNIAGALPYNEQFF. CDR3 DNA: TGCGCCAGCAGTAATATAGCGGGGGCCCTCCCATACAATGAGCAGTTCTTC. The chain combines TRBV10-1 with TRBJ2-1; 9 positions agree with TRBD2. This CDR3 has 17 residues. Per the germline V gene, CDR1 is WNHNN and CDR2 is SYGVQD (reference sequence). Losses at the gene ends were 5 bases for V and 4 bases for J; bases not matched to a gene: 12.

The chain links TRBV28 to TRBJ1-2, with D maybe TRBD1 (6 bases). Trimming cost V 3 bases and J 4 bases, with 9 bases left between them. The germline V gene has CDR1 MDHEN and CDR2 SYDVKM. This CDR3 comprises 13 residues. CDR3 sequence: CASSFARGYGYTF. For the CDR3, the DNA is TGTGCCAGCAGTTTCGCCAGGGGCTATGGCTACACCTTC.

This clonotype was found a few times. The rearrangement joins TRBV28 to TRBJ2-1, with 11 positions matching TRBD2. Germline-derived CDR1 and CDR2 are MDHEN and SYDVKM. V lost 6 bases, J lost 5 bases, and 6 bases stayed unmatched. The CDR3 contains 15 residues. Here the CDR3 DNA reads TGTGCCAGCAGATCAACTAGCGGGGGACACAATGAGCAGTTCTTC. It codes for CASRSTSGGHNEQFF.

A remark on this clonotype: A read error may explain this, as a much larger clone is one base away. The chain carries TRBV20-1 and TRBJ2-1; D uncertain. The CDR3 spans 13 residues. Germline V lookup: CDR1 DFQATT, CDR2 SNEGSKA (reference sequence). Deletions cut 1 base from V and 9 bases from J, with 13 bases between. The chain's CDR3 is CSARVVIDIEQFF. CDR3 sequence (DNA): TGCAGTGCTAGAGTGGTCATTGACATTGAGCAGTTCTTC.

This clonotype was observed a handful of times. The CDR3 bases are TGTGCCAGCTCACCGTGGACAGGGGACGAGCAGTACTTC. This encodes CASSPWTGDEQYF. The chain is built from TRBV18 and TRBJ2-7, with TRBD1 matching 9 bases. The CDR3 is 13 residues long. The J segment lost 5 bases and the V segment lost 3 bases, leaving 2 bases of the junction unmatched. The germline V gene has CDR1 KGHSH and CDR2 LQKENI.

Ten or more counts support this clonotype. The V gene is TRBV7-9, the J gene TRBJ1-1; TRBD1 matches 7 bases. The CDR3 is 13 amino acids. The ends lost 5 bases at V and 4 bases at J; junction bases unmatched: 4. Germline-derived CDR1 and CDR2 are SEHNR and FQNEAQ (reference sequence). The DNA for the CDR3 is TGTGCCAGCAGCGTTACAGGGGCCACTGAAGCTTTCTTT. Translation: CASSVTGATEAFF.